This TCR beta chain is drawn from a study of memory CD4+ T cells and cytomegalovirus serostatus. The sort gate was single viable CD3+CD4+CD8-CD45RO+ cells for memory CD4+ T cells. Total CD4+ T cells were enriched by CD4 positive selection. Clones were read by immunoSEQ multiplex PCR, and TCRdb kept only the in-frame ones, dropping some. Among 50,000 to 65,000 clones listed, around four fifths were seen once. The CDR3 has 16 residues. The V end was cut by 8 bases, the J end by 2 bases, with 19 bases between. Germline lookup yields CDR1 MDHEN and CDR2 SYDVKM. About this clone itself: Its antigen is undetermined.

Study outcomes and limitations: Suggested: most of the CMV-linked TCR signature lies in CD4+ memory cells. CD4+ memory repertoires contained about two fifths of the roughly 160 reported CMV TCRbeta sequences. CMV serostatus prediction reached median AUC roughly 0.95, or 0.91 with US-trained model.

Sequencing was done on a sample of memory CD4+ T cells from blood. This clonotype was obtained from an adult in good health and CMV-seropositive. The rearrangement links TRBV28 to TRBJ2-1, with a possible D match to TRBD1 (6 bases). The CDR3 sequence: CASSGWGRRTYNEQFF. The CDR3 DNA reads as TGTGCCAGCTCGGGTTGGGGGCGGAGAACCTACAATGAGCAGTTCTTC.